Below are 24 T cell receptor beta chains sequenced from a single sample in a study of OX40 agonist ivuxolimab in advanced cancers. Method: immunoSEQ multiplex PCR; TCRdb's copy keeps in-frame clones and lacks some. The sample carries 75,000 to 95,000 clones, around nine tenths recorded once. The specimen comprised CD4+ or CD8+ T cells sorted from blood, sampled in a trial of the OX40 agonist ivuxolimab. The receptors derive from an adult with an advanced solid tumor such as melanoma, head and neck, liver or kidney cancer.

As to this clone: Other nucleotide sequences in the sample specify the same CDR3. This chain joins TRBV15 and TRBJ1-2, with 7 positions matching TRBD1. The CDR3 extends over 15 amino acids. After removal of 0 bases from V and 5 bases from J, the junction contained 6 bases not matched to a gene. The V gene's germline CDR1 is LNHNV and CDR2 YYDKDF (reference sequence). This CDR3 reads CATSRDTQGSYGYTF. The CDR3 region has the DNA TGTGCCACCAGCAGAGATACACAGGGGAGTTATGGCTACACCTTC. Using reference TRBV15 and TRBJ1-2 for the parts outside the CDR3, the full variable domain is DAMVIQNPRYQVTQFGKPVTLSCSQTLNHNVMYWYQQKSSQAPKLLFHYYDKDFNNEADTPDNFQSRRPNTSFCFLDIRSPGLGDTAMYLCATSRDTQGSYGYTFGSGTRLTVV.

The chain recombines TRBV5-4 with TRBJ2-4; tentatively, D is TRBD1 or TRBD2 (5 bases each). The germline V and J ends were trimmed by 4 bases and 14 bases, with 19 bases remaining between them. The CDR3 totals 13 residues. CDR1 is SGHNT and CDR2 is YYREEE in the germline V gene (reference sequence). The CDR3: CASSPSIGLGEYF. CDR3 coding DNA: TGTGCCAGCAGCCCCTCTATTGGGCTGGGGGAGTACTTC.

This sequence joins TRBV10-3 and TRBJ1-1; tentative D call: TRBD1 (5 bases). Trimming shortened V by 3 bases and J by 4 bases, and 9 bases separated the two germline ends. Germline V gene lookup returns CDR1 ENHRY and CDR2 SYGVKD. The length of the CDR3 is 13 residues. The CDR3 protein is CAISDQGLTEAFF. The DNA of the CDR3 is TGTGCCATCAGTGACCAGGGACTCACTGAAGCTTTCTTT.

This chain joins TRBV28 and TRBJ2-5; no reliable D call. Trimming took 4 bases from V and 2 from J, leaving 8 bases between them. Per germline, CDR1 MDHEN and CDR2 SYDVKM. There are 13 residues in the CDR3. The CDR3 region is CASSSPAQETQYF. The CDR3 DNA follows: TGTGCCAGCAGTTCCCCCGCGCAAGAGACCCAGTACTTC.

DNA of the CDR3: TGTGCCAGCAGCAGACAGGCCACTAGACTGAACACTGAAGCTTTCTTT. Amino acids: CASSRQATRLNTEAFF. This chain links TRBV7-2 with TRBJ1-1; tentatively, D is TRBD1 (6 bases). CDR1 and CDR2 (germline): SGHTA, FQGNSA. The CDR3 length is 16 residues. V lost 5 bases and J 0 bases, leaving 16 bases between the germline ends.

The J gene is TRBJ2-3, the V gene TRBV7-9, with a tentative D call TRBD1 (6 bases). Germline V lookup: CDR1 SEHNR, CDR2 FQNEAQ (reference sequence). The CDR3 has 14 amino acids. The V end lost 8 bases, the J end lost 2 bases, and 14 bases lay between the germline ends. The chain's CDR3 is CASLIQGNTDTQYF. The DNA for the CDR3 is TGTGCCAGCCTGATCCAGGGGAACACAGATACGCAGTATTTT.

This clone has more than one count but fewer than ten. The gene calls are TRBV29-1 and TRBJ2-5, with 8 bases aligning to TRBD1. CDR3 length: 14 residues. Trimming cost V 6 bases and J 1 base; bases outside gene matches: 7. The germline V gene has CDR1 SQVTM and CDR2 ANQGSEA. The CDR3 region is CSVGDRPLQETQYF. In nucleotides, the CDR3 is TGCAGCGTAGGGGACAGGCCTCTCCAAGAGACCCAGTACTTC. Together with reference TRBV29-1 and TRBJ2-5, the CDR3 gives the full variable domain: SAVISQKPSRDICQRGTSLTIQCQVDSQVTMMFWYRQQPGQSLTLIATANQGSEATYESGFVIDKFPISRPNLTFSTLTVSNMSPEDSSIYLCSVGDRPLQETQYFGPGTRLLVL.

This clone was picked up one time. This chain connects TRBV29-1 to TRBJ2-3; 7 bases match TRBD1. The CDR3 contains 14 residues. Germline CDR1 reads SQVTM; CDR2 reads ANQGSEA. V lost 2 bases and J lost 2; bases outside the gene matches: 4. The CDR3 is CSVEPQGITDTQYF. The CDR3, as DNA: TGCAGCGTTGAACCACAGGGGATCACAGATACGCAGTATTTT.

CDR3 bases: TGCGCCAGCAGCCAAGAAGGTAGGACGCGGGGGTTACCCCTCCACTTT. This codes for CASSQEGRTRGLPLHF. V usage is TRBV4-1 and J usage is TRBJ1-6; D is perhaps TRBD1 (5 bases). Germline CDR1 reads MGHRA; CDR2 reads YSYEKL. V lost 0 bases, J lost 12 bases, and 18 bases lay in between. The CDR3 is 16 residues long.

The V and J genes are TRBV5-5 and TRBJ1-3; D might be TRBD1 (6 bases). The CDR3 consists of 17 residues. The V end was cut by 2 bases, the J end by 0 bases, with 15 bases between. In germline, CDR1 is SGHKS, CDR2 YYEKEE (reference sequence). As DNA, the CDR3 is TGTGCCAGCAGCTTTCCGGGACACTTAGGCTCTGGAAACACCATATATTTT. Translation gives CASSFPGHLGSGNTIYF. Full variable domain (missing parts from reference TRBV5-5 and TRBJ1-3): DAGVTQSPTHLIKTRGQQVTLRCSPISGHKSVSWYQQVLGQGPQFIFQYYEKEERGRGNFPDRFSARQFPNYSSELNVNALLLGDSALYLCASSFPGHLGSGNTIYFGEGSWLTVV.

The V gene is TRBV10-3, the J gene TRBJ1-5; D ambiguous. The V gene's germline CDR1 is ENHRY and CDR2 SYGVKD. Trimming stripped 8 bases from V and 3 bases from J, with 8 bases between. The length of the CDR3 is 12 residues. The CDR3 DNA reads TGTGCCATCTCAACAGTCAATCAGCCCCAGCATTTT. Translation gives CAISTVNQPQHF.

The CDR3 DNA sequence: TGTGCCAGCTCACCATCCCTAACAGAGAACACTGAAGCTTTCTTT. Translated, it gives CASSPSLTENTEAFF. The chain employs TRBV18 and TRBJ1-1; D uncertain. Germline V gives CDR1 KGHSH, CDR2 LQKENI. This CDR3 has 15 amino acids. Trimming stripped 2 bases from V and 1 base from J, with 11 bases between.

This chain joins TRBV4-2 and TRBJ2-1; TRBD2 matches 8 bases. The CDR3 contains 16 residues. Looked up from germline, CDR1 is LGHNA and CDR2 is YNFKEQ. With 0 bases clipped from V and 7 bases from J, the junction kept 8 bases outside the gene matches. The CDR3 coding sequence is TGTGCCAGCAGCCAAGAGACCGGGGGGGGAGTGAATGAGCAGTTCTTC. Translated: CASSQETGGGVNEQFF.

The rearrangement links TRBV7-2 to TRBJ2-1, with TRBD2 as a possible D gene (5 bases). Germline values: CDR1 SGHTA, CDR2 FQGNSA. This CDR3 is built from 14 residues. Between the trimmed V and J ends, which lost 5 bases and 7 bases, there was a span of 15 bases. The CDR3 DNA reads TGTGCCAGCAGCCTCAAAACGGGGAATAATGAGCAGTTCTTC. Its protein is CASSLKTGNNEQFF.

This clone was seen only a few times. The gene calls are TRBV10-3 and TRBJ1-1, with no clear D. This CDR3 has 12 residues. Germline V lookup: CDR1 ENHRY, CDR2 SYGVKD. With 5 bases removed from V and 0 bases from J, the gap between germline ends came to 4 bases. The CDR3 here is CAISHMNTEAFF. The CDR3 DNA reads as TGTGCCATCAGTCATATGAACACTGAAGCTTTCTTT.

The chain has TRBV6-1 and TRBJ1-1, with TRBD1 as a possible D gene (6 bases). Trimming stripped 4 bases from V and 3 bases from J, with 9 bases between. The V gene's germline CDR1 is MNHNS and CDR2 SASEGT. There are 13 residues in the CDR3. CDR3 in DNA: TGTGCCAGCAGTGGGGGGGGGCACACTGAAGCTTTCTTT. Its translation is CASSGGGHTEAFF.

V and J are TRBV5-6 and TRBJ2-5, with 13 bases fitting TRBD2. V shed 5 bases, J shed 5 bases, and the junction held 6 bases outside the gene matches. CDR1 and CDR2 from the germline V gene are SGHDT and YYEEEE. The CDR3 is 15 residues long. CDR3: CASRRGLAGTETQYF. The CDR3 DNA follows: TGTGCCAGCAGAAGGGGACTAGCGGGGACGGAGACCCAGTACTTC.

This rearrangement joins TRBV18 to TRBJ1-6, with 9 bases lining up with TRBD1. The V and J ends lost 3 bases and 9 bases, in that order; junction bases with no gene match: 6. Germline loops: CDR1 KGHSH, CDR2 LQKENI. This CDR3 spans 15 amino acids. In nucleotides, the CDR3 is TGTGCCAGCTCACCGGGACAGGGAGAAGGTTCACCCCTCCACTTT. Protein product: CASSPGQGEGSPLHF.

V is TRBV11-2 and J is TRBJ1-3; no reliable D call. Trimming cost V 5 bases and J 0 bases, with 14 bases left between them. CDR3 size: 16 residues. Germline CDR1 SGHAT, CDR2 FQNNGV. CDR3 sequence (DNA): TGTGCCAGCAGCCTGAAGCCGCTTAACTCTGGAAACACCATATATTTT. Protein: CASSLKPLNSGNTIYF. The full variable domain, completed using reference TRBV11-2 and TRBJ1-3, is EAGVAQSPRYKIIEKRQSVAFWCNPISGHATLYWYQQILGQGPKLLIQFQNNGVVDDSQLPKDRFSAERLKGVDSTLKIQPAKLEDSAVYLCASSLKPLNSGNTIYFGEGSWLTVV.

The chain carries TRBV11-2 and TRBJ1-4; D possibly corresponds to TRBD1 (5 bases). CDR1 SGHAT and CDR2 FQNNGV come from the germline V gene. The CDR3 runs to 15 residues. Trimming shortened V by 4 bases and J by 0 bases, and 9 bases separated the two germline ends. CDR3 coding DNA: TGTGCCAGCAGCTATCTGACAGCAACTAATGAAAAACTGTTTTTT. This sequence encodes CASSYLTATNEKLFF.

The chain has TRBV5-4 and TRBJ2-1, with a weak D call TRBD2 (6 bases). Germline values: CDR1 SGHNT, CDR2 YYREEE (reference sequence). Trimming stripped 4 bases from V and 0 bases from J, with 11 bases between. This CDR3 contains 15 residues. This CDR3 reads CASSDSGFSYNEQFF. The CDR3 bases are TGTGCCAGCAGCGATAGCGGATTCTCCTACAATGAGCAGTTCTTC.

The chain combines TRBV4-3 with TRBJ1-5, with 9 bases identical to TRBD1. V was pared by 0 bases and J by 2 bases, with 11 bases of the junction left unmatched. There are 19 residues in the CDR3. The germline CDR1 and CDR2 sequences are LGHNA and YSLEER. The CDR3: CASSQDLNRGLEGNQPQHF. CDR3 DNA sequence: TGCGCCAGCAGCCAAGATCTTAACAGGGGGCTTGAGGGCAATCAGCCCCAGCATTTT.

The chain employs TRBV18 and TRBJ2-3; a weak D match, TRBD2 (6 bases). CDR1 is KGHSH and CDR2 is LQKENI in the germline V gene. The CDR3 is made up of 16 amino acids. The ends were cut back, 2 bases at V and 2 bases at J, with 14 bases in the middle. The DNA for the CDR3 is TGTGCCAGCTCACCAACACCCCGGGGGAACACAGATACGCAGTATTTT. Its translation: CASSPTPRGNTDTQYF.

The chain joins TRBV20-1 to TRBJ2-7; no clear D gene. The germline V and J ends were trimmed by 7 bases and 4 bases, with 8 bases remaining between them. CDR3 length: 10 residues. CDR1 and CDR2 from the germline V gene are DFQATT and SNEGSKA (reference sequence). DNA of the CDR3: TGCAGTGTAGACTCGTACGAGCAGTACTTC. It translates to CSVDSYEQYF.